This passage covers 21 T cell receptor beta chains from one sample sequenced in a study of cytomegalovirus exposure and HLA in healthy donors. The PCR contained 60 Vbeta and 13 Jbeta primers. Assay: immunoSEQ multiplex PCR; the TCRdb copy retains only in-frame clones and omits some. There are about 140,000 clones in the sample; roughly 88% occur only once, and around 0.5% lies in the top ten. What was sequenced was PBMCs. Every receptor here comes from a middle-aged woman in good health and CMV-seronegative.

The V and J genes are TRBV19 and TRBJ1-1; no definite D call. Per the germline V gene, CDR1 is LNHDA and CDR2 is SQIVND (reference sequence). The CDR3 has 11 amino acids. The V end was cut by 5 bases, the J end by 10 bases, with 11 bases between. CDR3 amino acids: CASSSGNTAFF. CDR3 DNA sequence: TGTGCCAGTAGTTCAGGAAATACAGCTTTCTTT. The variable domain in full, with the rest retrieved from reference TRBV19 and TRBJ1-1, is DGGITQSPKYLFRKEGQNVTLSCEQNLNHDAMYWYRQDPGQGLRLIYYSQIVNDFQKGDIAEGYSVSREKKESFPLTVTSAQKNPTAFYLCASSSGNTAFFGQGTRLTVV.

Only a few counts were recorded for this clone. The rearrangement uses TRBV6-6 and TRBJ2-7, with 7 bases identical to TRBD1. Germline lookup yields CDR1 MNHNY and CDR2 SVGAGI (reference sequence). The J segment lost 0 bases and the V segment lost 5 bases, leaving 10 bases of the junction unmatched. This CDR3 is built from 16 residues. The CDR3 region is CASSLTPGQNSYEQYF. The CDR3 region has the DNA TGTGCCAGCAGTCTCACCCCGGGACAGAACTCCTACGAGCAGTACTTC.

The chain carries TRBV11-2 and TRBJ1-2; unclear D gene. The length of the CDR3 is 13 residues. The germline V gene has CDR1 SGHAT and CDR2 FQNNGV. V lost 4 bases to trimming and J lost 8 bases, with 14 bases between them. The CDR3 region has the DNA TGTGCCAGCAGCTCCCTCGGGGAGGAAGGCTACACCTTC. It encodes CASSSLGEEGYTF. The variable domain in full, completed from reference TRBV11-2 and TRBJ1-2, reads EAGVAQSPRYKIIEKRQSVAFWCNPISGHATLYWYQQILGQGPKLLIQFQNNGVVDDSQLPKDRFSAERLKGVDSTLKIQPAKLEDSAVYLCASSSLGEEGYTFGSGTRLTVV.

This clone was picked up one time. The genes are TRBV30 and TRBJ2-5; 10 bases map to TRBD1. Per germline, CDR1 GTSNPN and CDR2 SVGIG (reference sequence). This CDR3 has 15 residues. Germline trimming cut 0 bases from V and 5 bases from J; bases unmatched to any gene: 6. CDR3 bases: TGTGCCTGGAGTGTAGGGACAGGGGCCCGGGAGACCCAGTACTTC. Protein sequence: CAWSVGTGARETQYF. Full variable domain (remainder filled in from reference TRBV30 and TRBJ2-5): SQTIHQWPATLVQPVGSPLSLECTVEGTSNPNLYWYRQAAGRGLQLLFYSVGIGQISSEVPQNLSASRPQDRQFILSSKKLLLSDSGFYLCAWSVGTGARETQYFGPGTRLLVL.

The V call is TRBV5-1, the J call TRBJ2-3; weak D call: TRBD2 (6 bases). With 4 bases removed from V and 6 bases from J, the gap between germline ends came to 12 bases. Germline V CDR1 and CDR2: SGHRS, YFSETQ. The CDR3 runs to 13 residues. The CDR3 region has the DNA TGCGCCAGCAGCAACACAGGAGGGGATACGCAGTATTTT. Its protein is CASSNTGGDTQYF.

V is TRBV11-3 and J is TRBJ1-1, with D unresolved. Looked up from germline, CDR1 is SGHNT and CDR2 is YENEEA. This CDR3 is 14 amino acids long. Trimming stripped 0 bases from V and 1 base from J, with 6 bases between. CDR3 amino acids: CASSLEGANTEAFF. As DNA, the CDR3 is TGTGCCAGCAGCTTAGAAGGAGCGAACACTGAAGCTTTCTTT.

The V gene is TRBV27, the J gene TRBJ2-7; a possible D gene is TRBD2 (5 bases). V lost 3 bases and J lost 3, with 12 bases in between. Germline assignment: CDR1 MNHEY and CDR2 SMNVEV (reference sequence). The CDR3 is 14 residues long. CDR3 nucleotide sequence: TGTGCCAGCAGTTTCCGGGAACAGAGCTACGAGCAGTACTTC. It encodes CASSFREQSYEQYF.

The V call is TRBV9, the J call TRBJ2-5, with 9 bases that match TRBD1. CDR1 and CDR2 from the germline V gene are SGDLS and YYNGEE. This CDR3 has 14 amino acids. The V segment lost 4 bases and the J segment 1 base; nucleotides outside the gene matches: 2. The CDR3 here is CASSPTGGQETQYF. In DNA, the CDR3 is TGTGCCAGCAGCCCGACAGGGGGCCAAGAGACCCAGTACTTC.

This clone was seen just once. V and J are TRBV2 and TRBJ2-7; weak D call: TRBD1 (6 bases). The CDR3 is made up of 14 amino acids. V was pared by 6 bases and J by 0 bases, with 12 bases between. Germline CDR1 SNHLY, CDR2 FYNNEI. CDR3 loop: CASRKQGNSYEQYF. The CDR3 DNA reads as TGTGCCAGCAGAAAACAGGGAAACTCCTACGAGCAGTACTTC.

The rearrangement joins TRBV27 to TRBJ2-5; 11 bases align to TRBD2. The DNA end lines up better with TRBJ2-7; the J call may be wrong. This CDR3 has 16 amino acids. CDR1 and CDR2 (germline): MNHEY, SMNVEV (reference sequence). The CDR3 here is CASSLLLAGAGYEQYF. The CDR3 DNA reads TGTGCCAGCAGTTTACTACTAGCGGGAGCGGGCTACGAGCAGTACTTC.

As for this clone: At one of its ends the junction is not consistent with the germline gene, which may arise from a read error. The rearrangement links TRBV7-9 to TRBJ1-4; 11 bases match TRBD1. The CDR3 has 15 amino acids. The germline V gene encodes CDR1 SEHNR and CDR2 FQNEAQ (reference sequence). The CDR3 loop reads CSSSLGTGGSEKLFF. The CDR3 region has the DNA TGTTCCAGCAGCCTAGGGACAGGGGGGAGTGAAAAACTGTTTTTT.

This clone was seen a handful of times. This sequence joins TRBV5-4 and TRBJ2-7, with 11 bases identical to TRBD1. The CDR3 totals 15 residues. From germline, CDR1 is SGHNT and CDR2 YYREEE (reference sequence). Losses at the gene ends were 4 bases for V and 1 base for J; bases not matched to a gene: 4. As DNA, the CDR3 is TGTGCCAGCAGCCCAGGACAGGGGGCGTCCTACGAGCAGTACTTC. This translates into CASSPGQGASYEQYF.

The CDR3 bases are TGTGCCAGCAGTGACTCGAGCCTAGCGGGACCGCCTAACTACGAGCAGTACTTC. Its protein is CASSDSSLAGPPNYEQYF. The chain uses TRBV6-4 and TRBJ2-7; the match to TRBD2 covers 9 bases. Germline V CDR1 and CDR2: MRHNA, SNTAGT. Trimming removed 0 bases from V and 3 bases from J; junction bases left unmatched: 12. This CDR3 contains 18 residues.

This chain links TRBV28 with TRBJ2-7, with 10 bases matching TRBD1. J lost 4 bases, V lost 8 bases, and 5 bases had no gene match. Germline V CDR1 and CDR2: MDHEN, SYDVKM. This CDR3 has 13 amino acids. CDR3: CASRDRGRYEQYF. CDR3 nucleotide sequence: TGTGCCAGCCGTGACAGGGGGCGGTACGAGCAGTACTTC.

Of note for this clone: Other DNA sequences in this sample translate to the same CDR3. This chain connects TRBV5-1 to TRBJ2-5; TRBD1 aligns across 9 bases. With V trimmed by 2 bases and J by 4 bases, 0 bases remained unmatched. This CDR3 spans 13 amino acids. Germline lookup yields CDR1 SGHRS and CDR2 YFSETQ. CDR3 sequence (DNA): TGCGCCAGCAGCTTACAGGGGGCAGAGACCCAGTACTTC. This translates into CASSLQGAETQYF.

The chain carries TRBV5-4 and TRBJ2-1; D is perhaps TRBD2 (6 bases). CDR1 is SGHNT, CDR2 YYREEE, per germline (reference sequence). Trimming pared 4 bases from V and 0 bases from J, leaving 14 bases between. This CDR3 region has 16 residues. CDR3 protein: CASSLGGQGSYNEQFF. CDR3 DNA sequence: TGTGCCAGCAGCCTCGGAGGGCAGGGCTCCTACAATGAGCAGTTCTTC.

The chain links TRBV5-1 to TRBJ2-7, with 14 bases aligning to TRBD2. CDR3 length equals 17 residues. Trimming cost V 4 bases and J 4 bases; bases outside gene matches: 10. Germline V CDR1 and CDR2: SGHRS, YFSETQ. The CDR3 DNA reads as TGCGCCAGCAGCGGGGGGGGACTAGCGGGAGAGCAATACGAGCAGTACTTC. As protein: CASSGGGLAGEQYEQYF.

V and J are TRBV5-4 and TRBJ2-5; D is possibly TRBD2 (5 bases). V was clipped by 4 bases and J by 3 bases, with 13 bases between them. Germline V gene lookup returns CDR1 SGHNT and CDR2 YYREEE (reference sequence). The CDR3 has 14 residues. CDR3 in DNA: TGTGCCAGCAGCGCATCGGACGGGGAAGAGACCCAGTACTTC. Protein product: CASSASDGEETQYF.

The CDR3 is CASSFDSDISYEQYF. The CDR3 DNA is TGTGCCAGCAGTTTTGATTCGGACATTTCCTACGAGCAGTACTTC. The chain has TRBV28 and TRBJ2-7, with a weak D call TRBD1 (5 bases). The CDR3 spans 15 residues. Germline V lookup: CDR1 MDHEN, CDR2 SYDVKM. Deletions cut 3 bases from V and 1 base from J, with 13 bases between.

The chain is built from TRBV2 and TRBJ2-1; the match to TRBD2 covers 12 bases. Trimming at V came to 7 bases and at J to 3 bases, leaving 4 bases not matched to a gene. CDR1 and CDR2 from the germline V gene are SNHLY and FYNNEI. The CDR3 runs to 15 residues. In DNA form, the CDR3 reads TGTGCCAGCAACGGACTAGCGGGGAGCTACAATGAGCAGTTCTTC. Protein sequence: CASNGLAGSYNEQFF.

The rearrangement links TRBV4-3 to TRBJ2-5, with D maybe TRBD2 (5 bases). Trimming left V 4 bases short and J 5 bases short, with 14 bases between. The CDR3 is 14 residues long. Germline CDR1 and CDR2: LGHNA and YSLEER. The CDR3 region has the DNA TGCGCCAGCAGCCGTACTAGGTCGGCGGAGACCCAGTACTTC. This gives the protein CASSRTRSAETQYF.